What follows are 27 T cell receptor beta chains derived from one specimen sequenced in a study of blood T cell repertoires in COVID-19. Generated by immunoSEQ multiplex PCR, the TCRdb table keeps only in-frame clones and is missing some. The data show roughly 160,000 clones, about 80% seen once. Sequencing was done on a sample of peripheral blood. Receptor source: a woman of 80 years or more with acute or convalescent COVID-19.

This clone came up once. J is TRBJ2-3 and V is TRBV19; 9 nucleotides match TRBD2. V dropped 1 base and J dropped 2; count of bases not matched to a gene: 7. CDR3 length: 17 residues. The germline V gene has CDR1 LNHDA and CDR2 SQIVND (reference sequence). The chain's CDR3 is CASSIGWGGGATDTQYF. The CDR3 bases are TGTGCCAGTAGTATAGGTTGGGGCGGGGGGGCCACAGATACGCAGTATTTT.

V and J are TRBV19 and TRBJ2-3; 9 nucleotides match TRBD1. V lost 4 bases, J lost 4 bases, and 3 bases stayed unmatched. The CDR3 is 14 residues long. Germline assignment: CDR1 LNHDA and CDR2 SQIVND (reference sequence). The CDR3 region has the DNA TGTGCCAGTAGTACACAGGGGGCTGCAGATACGCAGTATTTT. This gives the protein CASSTQGAADTQYF.

The rearrangement joins TRBV10-2 to TRBJ2-7, with unresolved D. The CDR3 has 14 residues. Trimming left V 5 bases short and J 1 base short, with 12 bases between. Looked up from germline, CDR1 is WSHSY and CDR2 is SAAADI. The CDR3 sequence is CASSNAVSSYEQYF. As DNA, the CDR3 is TGCGCCAGCAGTAATGCCGTGAGTTCCTACGAGCAGTACTTC.

Turning to this clone: Germline is not matched at one junction end, which may reflect a read error. The rearrangement links TRBV29-1 to TRBJ2-5; 8 nucleotides line up with TRBD1. Germline loops: CDR1 SQVTM, CDR2 ANQGSEA. The CDR3 is 13 amino acids. The CDR3: CSVETGDGAARHF. In nucleotides, the CDR3 is TGCAGCGTGGAGACAGGGGACGGGGCGGCGAGGCACTTC.

This clone appeared a single time. This chain links TRBV7-2 with TRBJ2-3, with 7 bases lining up with TRBD1. The germline V gene has CDR1 SGHTA and CDR2 FQGNSA. V dropped 5 bases and J dropped 4; count of bases not matched to a gene: 12. CDR3 size: 16 residues. Written as DNA, the CDR3 is TGTGCCAGCAGCGTTATACAGGGGAAGGTTCCAGATACGCAGTATTTT. Its protein is CASSVIQGKVPDTQYF.

V gene TRBV6-5 combines with J gene TRBJ2-7, with 10 bases lining up with TRBD2. Per germline, CDR1 MNHEY and CDR2 SVGAGI. J gave up 6 bases and V 5 bases, and 10 bases lay outside the gene matches. This CDR3 has 15 residues. The CDR3 bases are TGTGCCAGCAGTCCGCTAGCGGGAGTGGTTGGCGAGCAGTACTTC. The encoded protein is CASSPLAGVVGEQYF.

V gene TRBV19 combines with J gene TRBJ2-2; TRBD1 matches 7 bases. Germline V gene lookup returns CDR1 LNHDA and CDR2 SQIVND (reference sequence). V lost 6 bases, J lost 4 bases, and 5 bases stayed unmatched. CDR3 length: 14 amino acids. The CDR3 DNA sequence: TGTGCCAGTAGGTCGGACAGGCTCACCGGGGAGCTGTTTTTT. This sequence encodes CASRSDRLTGELFF.

For the CDR3, the DNA is TGCGCCAGCAGCCTCAACGGGGAGACCCAGTACTTC. Its translation is CASSLNGETQYF. The chain uses TRBV4-3 and TRBJ2-5; D not certain. The germline V gene encodes CDR1 LGHNA and CDR2 YSLEER. Trimming took 4 bases from V and 5 from J, leaving 8 bases between them. This CDR3 has 12 amino acids.

As DNA, the CDR3 is TGTGCCAGTAGTATAGGGTTGGAGGACACTGAAGCTTTCTTT. This encodes CASSIGLEDTEAFF. This rearrangement joins TRBV19 to TRBJ1-1; no firm D call. The CDR3 runs 14 residues. CDR1 and CDR2 from the germline V gene are LNHDA and SQIVND (reference sequence). Deletions cut 1 base from V and 3 bases from J, with 9 bases between.

This sequence joins TRBV20-1 and TRBJ2-5, with D possibly being TRBD1 (6 bases). Germline CDR1 DFQATT, CDR2 SNEGSKA (reference sequence). V gave up 3 bases and J gave up 5 bases, with 19 bases separating them. This CDR3 comprises 15 residues. The CDR3 DNA sequence: TGCAGTGCTAGTTGGACAGTGAACTCGGGGGAGACCCAGTACTTC. Translation gives CSASWTVNSGETQYF.

The rearrangement links TRBV6-5 to TRBJ2-1, with a possible D match to TRBD1 (5 bases). The length of the CDR3 is 12 residues. Germline values: CDR1 MNHEY, CDR2 SVGAGI. The V and J ends lost 8 bases and 8 bases respectively, with 13 bases between them. CDR3 DNA: TGTGCCAGCGCCCAGGGTGTCTATGAGCAGTTCTTC. Translation gives CASAQGVYEQFF.

This clone was recorded once. V gene TRBV19 combines with J gene TRBJ2-2; 7 bases are shared with TRBD1. V was pared by 5 bases and J by 5 bases, with 5 bases of the junction left unmatched. The CDR3 spans 14 residues. CDR1 and CDR2 (germline): LNHDA, SQIVND (reference sequence). The CDR3 protein is CASSSDRATGELFF. The DNA for the CDR3 is TGTGCCAGTAGTTCAGACAGGGCGACCGGGGAGCTGTTTTTT.

The CDR3 sequence is CASSVLRGGELFF. For the CDR3, the DNA is TGCGCCAGCAGCGTCCTCCGGGGGGGGGAGCTGTTTTTT. This chain joins TRBV5-1 and TRBJ2-2, with TRBD2 as a possible D gene (6 bases). Trimming removed 4 bases at V and 8 bases at J, with 12 bases between. The CDR3 covers 13 residues. Germline lookup yields CDR1 SGHRS and CDR2 YFSETQ.

The sample holds many counts of this clone. The chain carries TRBV18 and TRBJ1-2; 7 bases fit TRBD1. J lost 4 bases, V lost 0 bases, and 14 bases had no gene match. CDR1 is KGHSH, CDR2 LQKENI, per germline. The CDR3 totals 18 residues. The CDR3 coding sequence is TGTGCCAGCTCACCACCTGAAACCAGAGGGGGCGCCGCCTATGGCTACACCTTC. Protein product: CASSPPETRGGAAYGYTF.

CDR3 nucleotides: TGTGCCAGTAGTGACTCTAGCGGGGGCCCCCTTAATGAGCAGTTCTTC. Its protein product is CASSDSSGGPLNEQFF. V is TRBV19 and J is TRBJ2-1; 10 bases agree with TRBD2. The CDR3 covers 16 residues. Per the germline V gene, CDR1 is LNHDA and CDR2 is SQIVND (reference sequence). The ends lost 5 bases at V and 7 bases at J; junction bases unmatched: 11.

The rearrangement links TRBV4-3 to TRBJ1-1; tentatively, D is TRBD1 (6 bases). The V gene's germline CDR1 is LGHNA and CDR2 YSLEER. Trimming stripped 5 bases from V and 0 bases from J, with 10 bases between. This CDR3 has 14 residues. The CDR3 region has the DNA TGCGCCAGCAGCGAACAGGGAATGAACACTGAAGCTTTCTTT. It specifies CASSEQGMNTEAFF.

V is TRBV5-1 and J is TRBJ1-2, with 7 bases matching TRBD1. The germline gives CDR1 SGHRS, CDR2 YFSETQ. J gave up 3 bases and V 5 bases, and 7 bases lay outside the gene matches. The CDR3 totals 14 residues. As DNA, the CDR3 is TGCGCCAGCAGGCGGGAGGGGGCGGACTATGGCTACACCTTC. This translates into CASRREGADYGYTF. Complete variable domain (other parts from reference TRBV5-1 and TRBJ1-2): KAGVTQTPRYLIKTRGQQVTLSCSPISGHRSVSWYQQTPGQGLQFLFEYFSETQRNKGNFPGRFSGRQFSNSRSEMNVSTLELGDSALYLCASRREGADYGYTFGSGTRLTVV.

The rearrangement joins TRBV29-1 to TRBJ1-2; no firm D call. Trimming stripped 4 bases from V and 0 bases from J, with 6 bases between. This CDR3 region has 12 residues. Per germline, CDR1 SQVTM and CDR2 ANQGSEA. The CDR3 reads CSVVTANYGYTF. The CDR3 DNA reads TGCAGCGTTGTTACAGCTAACTATGGCTACACCTTC.

This sequence joins TRBV2 and TRBJ1-1; D is perhaps TRBD1 (6 bases). CDR1 is SNHLY, CDR2 FYNNEI, per germline. Deletions cut 6 bases from V and 5 bases from J, with 13 bases between. This CDR3 comprises 13 residues. The CDR3, as DNA: TGTGCCAGCAGGAACAGGGAACGGACTGAAGCTTTCTTT. Its translation is CASRNRERTEAFF. Variable domain in full (rest from reference TRBV2 and TRBJ1-1): EPEVTQTPSHQVTQMGQEVILRCVPISNHLYFYWYRQILGQKVEFLVSFYNNEISEKSEIFDDQFSVERPDGSNFTLKIRSTKLEDSAMYFCASRNRERTEAFFGQGTRLTVV.

This rearrangement joins TRBV19 to TRBJ1-1, with D perhaps matching TRBD1 (6 bases). Germline CDR1 and CDR2: LNHDA and SQIVND (reference sequence). V gave up 7 bases and J gave up 4 bases, with 16 bases separating them. The CDR3 is 14 amino acids. The CDR3 DNA reads as TGTGCCAGTAATACAGGGAATCGGGTCACTGAAGCTTTCTTT. Its translation is CASNTGNRVTEAFF.

This clone has ten or more counts. The rearrangement joins TRBV6-5 to TRBJ1-1; a weak D match, TRBD1 (6 bases). The CDR3 is 14 amino acids. Germline V gene lookup returns CDR1 MNHEY and CDR2 SVGAGI. V was cut by 8 bases and J by 1 base, with 14 bases left in between. CDR3 sequence: CASGRDTENTEAFF. CDR3 coding DNA: TGTGCCAGCGGACGGGACACGGAGAACACTGAAGCTTTCTTT.

V is TRBV30 and J is TRBJ1-1, with D tentatively TRBD1 (5 bases). The CDR3 covers 15 residues. From germline, CDR1 is GTSNPN and CDR2 SVGIG (reference sequence). Trimming cost V 5 bases and J 9 bases, with 25 bases left between them. CDR3 region: CAWARLSGVLGKAFF. CDR3 sequence (DNA): TGTGCCTGGGCGCGGTTGTCGGGGGTTCTGGGCAAAGCTTTCTTT.

The rearrangement links TRBV2 to TRBJ2-7; D gene uncertain. Germline V CDR1 and CDR2: SNHLY, FYNNEI. The CDR3 is 16 amino acids. Deletions cut 6 bases from V and 2 bases from J, with 20 bases between. CDR3: CASRTLGSSLPYEQYF. CDR3 bases: TGTGCCAGCAGAACATTGGGCAGCTCACTTCCCTACGAGCAGTACTTC.

The V and J genes are TRBV30 and TRBJ2-5, with 14 bases matching TRBD2. This CDR3 is 18 amino acids long. V dropped 0 bases and J dropped 0; count of bases not matched to a gene: 6. The germline V gene encodes CDR1 GTSNPN and CDR2 SVGIG (reference sequence). The CDR3 is CAWSVGTSGGLYQETQYF. The CDR3 region has the DNA TGTGCCTGGAGTGTTGGGACTAGCGGGGGCCTCTACCAAGAGACCCAGTACTTC.

The V call is TRBV11-2, the J call TRBJ1-6; 8 bases fit TRBD1. CDR3 length equals 14 residues. The germline V gene encodes CDR1 SGHAT and CDR2 FQNNGV. After removal of 3 bases from V and 8 bases from J, the junction contained 3 bases not matched to a gene. The CDR3 loop reads CASSFGQGDSPLHF. The CDR3, as DNA: TGTGCCAGCAGCTTCGGACAGGGAGATTCACCCCTCCACTTT.

This clone was observed once. The chain recombines TRBV7-3 with TRBJ2-5; 9 bases are a match to TRBD2. Per germline, CDR1 SGHTA and CDR2 FQGTGA. The CDR3 sequence is 14 residues long. The V and J ends lost 1 base and 9 bases, in that order; junction bases with no gene match: 6. The CDR3 reads CASSLISTSGPQYF. The CDR3 DNA reads as TGTGCCAGCAGCTTAATTAGTACTAGCGGGCCCCAGTACTTC.

The chain has TRBV5-5 and TRBJ1-2; the D gene is possibly TRBD1 (5 bases). The ends were cut back, 0 bases at V and 7 bases at J, with 10 bases in the middle. CDR1 SGHKS and CDR2 YYEKEE come from the germline V gene (reference sequence). The CDR3 totals 13 residues. The CDR3 loop is CASSLAGEGGYTF. CDR3 nucleotides: TGTGCCAGCAGCTTGGCGGGGGAGGGTGGCTACACCTTC.